What follows are 29 T cell receptor beta chains derived from one specimen sequenced in a study of T cell repertoires in cytomegalovirus infection. TCRdb re-derived calls from the reads in MiXCR, one entry per CDR3 protein. This table holds fewer than 550,000 distinct CDR3 sequences, approximately 11% found once. Sample: PBMCs. The source is a human donor in good health (CMV status not recorded). Some clones in this sample may be carry-over from other donors' samples.

The table lists this clonotype with many counts. The chain couples TRBV19 to TRBJ2-1, with a tentative D call TRBD1 (7 bases). The CDR3 consists of 15 residues. Germline CDR1 is LNHDA and CDR2 is SQIVND (reference sequence). Trimming took off 5 bases at V and 8 bases at J, with 19 bases between the two ends. The CDR3 region has the DNA TGTGCCAGTAGTCCGACAGGGACTCCTCGCGATGAGCAGTTCTTC. Translating it yields CASSPTGTPRDEQFF.

This clonotype showed up many times. V is TRBV12-3 or TRBV12-4 and J is TRBJ2-1; perhaps TRBD2 as D (5 bases). CDR3 length equals 14 residues. The V end lost 6 bases, the J end lost 0 bases, and 9 bases lay between the germline ends. The DNA of the CDR3 is TGTGCCAGCAGCGGACTTTTCTCCTACAATGAGCAGTTCTTC. It specifies CASSGLFSYNEQFF.

V is TRBV5-1 and J is TRBJ2-1, with 10 positions matching TRBD2. CDR3 length: 17 amino acids. V shed 0 bases, J shed 3 bases, and the junction held 6 bases outside the gene matches. CDR1 is SGHRS, CDR2 YFSETQ, per germline. The CDR3 DNA is TGCGCCAGCAGCTTGGCTCCTCGACTAGCGGGCTACAATGAGCAGTTCTTC. This codes for CASSLAPRLAGYNEQFF.

This rearrangement joins TRBV20-1 to TRBJ2-1, with D maybe TRBD2 (5 bases). CDR1 and CDR2 from the germline V gene are DFQATT and SNEGSKA (reference sequence). Trimming stripped 8 bases from V and 6 bases from J, with 20 bases between. CDR3 length: 14 amino acids. This CDR3 reads CSPLGGRGLNEQFF. The CDR3, as DNA: TGCAGTCCCCTAGGTGGGAGAGGCCTCAATGAGCAGTTCTTC.

This clonotype was counted between two and nine times. J is TRBJ2-4 and V is TRBV2; D is uncertain. V lost 2 bases and J lost 12, with 14 bases in between. The CDR3 has 13 residues. The V gene's germline CDR1 is SNHLY and CDR2 FYNNEI. This chain's CDR3 is CASSETPPYTQYF. For the CDR3, the DNA is TGTGCCAGCAGTGAAACCCCCCCTTATACTCAGTACTTC.

In its sample, this clonotype was seen many times. This chain connects TRBV7-9 to TRBJ2-3, with 9 bases identical to TRBD1. Germline CDR1 SEHNR, CDR2 FQNEAQ (reference sequence). J was trimmed by 4 bases and V by 4 bases; bases with no gene match: 9. CDR3 length: 16 amino acids. The CDR3 nucleotides read TGTGCCAGCAGCTCTGGGACAGGGACGTTGGCAGATACGCAGTATTTT. It translates to CASSSGTGTLADTQYF.

A few counts support this clonotype. This chain connects TRBV5-1 to TRBJ2-7; D gene unclear. The CDR3 spans 14 residues. The germline CDR1 and CDR2 sequences are SGHRS and YFSETQ. The V end lost 6 bases, the J end lost 0 bases, and 13 bases lay between the germline ends. This CDR3 reads CASTSSASSYEQYF. CDR3 sequence (DNA): TGCGCCAGCACCTCATCGGCTAGCTCCTACGAGCAGTACTTC.

There are many counts of this clonotype. The chain recombines TRBV10-3 with TRBJ2-7, with D perhaps matching TRBD2 (5 bases). The CDR3 runs to 16 residues. V lost 3 bases to trimming and J lost 0 bases, with 15 bases between them. Germline-derived CDR1 and CDR2 are ENHRY and SYGVKD. This CDR3 reads CAISDDVQRNSYEQYF. CDR3 coding DNA: TGTGCCATCAGTGACGATGTCCAGCGGAACTCCTACGAGCAGTACTTC.

This clonotype was seen ten or more times. This sequence joins TRBV20-1 and TRBJ1-4, with TRBD1 identical over 8 bases. Germline V lookup: CDR1 DFQATT, CDR2 SNEGSKA (reference sequence). J was trimmed by 11 bases and V by 4 bases; bases with no gene match: 6. CDR3 length: 12 residues. CDR3 residues: CSATPDREKLFF. The DNA of the CDR3 is TGCAGTGCTACCCCGGACAGGGAGAAACTGTTTTTT.

This clonotype has a count of ten or more. V usage is TRBV6-1 and J usage is TRBJ1-5; D is perhaps TRBD1 (5 bases). V was clipped by 5 bases and J by 2 bases, with 16 bases between them. The CDR3 is 16 residues long. The germline gives CDR1 MNHNS, CDR2 SASEGT. CDR3 sequence reads: CASSFHLQVRNQPQHF. CDR3 sequence (DNA): TGTGCCAGCAGTTTCCACTTACAGGTTCGCAATCAGCCCCAGCATTTT.

This clonotype was seen many times. This chain links TRBV12-3 or TRBV12-4 with TRBJ1-2; D is ambiguous. This CDR3 contains 11 residues. Trimming cost V 6 bases and J 4 bases, with 6 bases left between them. In DNA form, the CDR3 reads TGTGCCAGCAGGGACTTCTATGGCTACACCTTC. Translation gives CASRDFYGYTF.

There are a few counts of this clonotype. The rearrangement uses TRBV5-1 and TRBJ2-3; D gene uncertain. With 1 base removed from V and 14 bases from J, the gap between germline ends came to 11 bases. Germline CDR1 SGHRS, CDR2 YFSETQ. This CDR3 contains 11 residues. The CDR3 DNA sequence: TGCGCCAGCAGCTTGTTCCTCCTAGGGTATTTT. It codes for CASSLFLLGYF.

This clonotype was seen many times. The CDR3 loop is CSVEDGVQPQHF. In nucleotides, the CDR3 is TGCAGCGTTGAAGATGGGGTTCAGCCCCAGCATTTT. The rearrangement joins TRBV29-1 to TRBJ1-5; D uncertain. The germline gives CDR1 SQVTM, CDR2 ANQGSEA. The CDR3 extends over 12 amino acids. The V end lost 0 bases, the J end lost 6 bases, and 6 bases lay between the germline ends. The entire variable domain, with the rest obtained from reference TRBV29-1 and TRBJ1-5, is as follows: SAVISQKPSRDICQRGTSLTIQCQVDSQVTMMFWYRQQPGQSLTLIATANQGSEATYESGFVIDKFPISRPNLTFSTLTVSNMSPEDSSIYLCSVEDGVQPQHFGDGTRLSIL.

There are many counts of this clonotype. V is TRBV6-5 and J is TRBJ1-6, with 9 bases matching TRBD1. This CDR3 is built from 16 residues. The V and J ends lost 5 bases and 9 bases, in that order; junction bases with no gene match: 11. Germline V gene data show CDR1 as MNHEY and CDR2 as SVGAGI. CDR3 in amino acids: CASSPVQGAWGSPLHF. The CDR3 DNA follows: TGTGCCAGCAGTCCTGTACAGGGGGCTTGGGGTTCACCCCTCCACTTT.

This clonotype has ten or more counts. The chain joins TRBV11-2 to TRBJ2-1; D is undetermined. Trimming left V 1 base short and J 1 base short, with 17 bases between. Per the germline V gene, CDR1 is SGHAT and CDR2 is FQNNGV. The CDR3 loop spans 18 amino acids. The CDR3, as DNA: TGTGCCAGCAGCTTAGGCCGTGCCGAAAAAATGTCCTACAATGAGCAGTTCTTC. Encoded protein: CASSLGRAEKMSYNEQFF.

This clonotype was recorded a few times. V and J are TRBV10-2 and TRBJ2-5, with 11 nucleotides matching TRBD1. The CDR3 covers 14 residues. V lost 10 bases and J lost 5; bases outside the gene matches: 9. CDR1 and CDR2 from the germline V gene are WSHSY and SAAADI. The CDR3 nucleotides are TGCGCCACCGCCGGGACAGGGGGACAGGAGACCCAGTACTTC. It is translated as CATAGTGGQETQYF.

This clonotype was seen more than once but under ten times. This chain uses TRBV20-1 with TRBJ2-1, with D perhaps TRBD1 or TRBD2 (5 bases each). Looked up from germline, CDR1 is DFQATT and CDR2 is SNEGSKA (reference sequence). Trimming shortened V by 5 bases and J by 5 bases, and 19 bases separated the two germline ends. The length of the CDR3 is 15 residues. CDR3 region: CSAPGRRIGNNEQFF. CDR3 nucleotides: TGCAGTGCTCCGGGACGTAGGATTGGCAACAATGAGCAGTTCTTC.

The chain's CDR3 is CASGEGYNEQFF. The CDR3 DNA follows: TGCGCCAGCGGGGAGGGCTACAATGAGCAGTTCTTC. This chain joins TRBV5-1 and TRBJ2-1, with 7 bases fitting TRBD2. Germline-derived CDR1 and CDR2 are SGHRS and YFSETQ. J gave up 3 bases and V 7 bases, and 1 base lay outside the gene matches. This CDR3 is built from 12 residues.

The rearrangement links TRBV29-1 to TRBJ2-2; 7 bases map to TRBD1. Losses at the gene ends were 4 bases for V and 2 bases for J; bases not matched to a gene: 4. The CDR3 totals 14 residues. From germline, CDR1 is SQVTM and CDR2 ANQGSEA. The DNA for the CDR3 is TGCAGCGTTGCTAGGGGGCGTAACACCGGGGAGCTGTTTTTT. It yields the protein CSVARGRNTGELFF.

This clonotype was observed many times. The chain links TRBV5-6 to TRBJ1-3, with no clear D. V lost 2 bases, J lost 0 bases, and 12 bases lay in between. There are 16 residues in the CDR3. CDR1 is SGHDT and CDR2 is YYEEEE in the germline V gene. This CDR3 reads CASSLFRGSSGNTIYF. The CDR3 coding sequence is TGTGCCAGCAGCTTATTCCGTGGGTCCTCTGGAAACACCATATATTTT.

This clonotype was seen many times. This sequence joins TRBV7-3 and TRBJ1-1; D is ambiguous. Trimming removed 0 bases from V and 0 bases from J, with 17 bases in between. Germline loops: CDR1 SGHTA, CDR2 FQGTGA. The CDR3 totals 18 residues. The CDR3 here is CASSLTVGSPTVNTEAFF. CDR3 bases: TGTGCCAGCAGCTTAACGGTGGGGTCCCCGACGGTGAACACTGAAGCTTTCTTT.

This clonotype was detected ten times or more. The rearrangement joins TRBV28 to TRBJ2-1; D possibly corresponds to TRBD1 (6 bases). CDR3 size: 14 residues. CDR1 and CDR2 (germline): MDHEN, SYDVKM. The V end was cut by 5 bases, the J end by 4 bases, with 12 bases between. CDR3: CASSPGHTYNEQFF. DNA of the CDR3: TGTGCCAGCAGTCCGGGACACACGTACAATGAGCAGTTCTTC.

The rearrangement uses TRBV12-3 or TRBV12-4 and TRBJ1-1; no firm D call. CDR3 length: 14 residues. V lost 8 bases to trimming and J lost 1 base, with 14 bases between them. The CDR3 DNA reads TGTGCCAGCTTCCTCGGCGGGAGGAACACTGAAGCTTTCTTT. Amino acids: CASFLGGRNTEAFF.

This clonotype was counted only a few times. The chain has TRBV12-5 and TRBJ2-2, with 11 positions matching TRBD1. Trimming cost V 1 base and J 7 bases; bases outside gene matches: 5. This CDR3 region has 16 residues. Germline CDR1 reads LGHNT; CDR2 reads FRNRAP. The CDR3, as DNA: TGTGCTAGTGGTTTGGCTCAGGGACAGGGGGACGGGGAGCTGTTTTTT. Translated, it gives CASGLAQGQGDGELFF.

This clonotype came up many times. A read error may produce the germline difference seen at one junction end. This chain connects TRBV12-3 or TRBV12-4 to TRBJ1-2; D might be TRBD1 (5 bases). The CDR3 is made up of 14 amino acids. CDR3 protein: CASSLSGPNFGYTF. The DNA of the CDR3 is TGTGCCAGCAGTTTGTCAGGGCCTAACTTTGGCTACACCTTC.

This sequence joins TRBV9 and TRBJ1-2; D is ambiguous. V was trimmed by 0 bases and J by 8 bases, leaving 11 bases between them. Germline values: CDR1 SGDLS, CDR2 YYNGEE. This CDR3 spans 13 amino acids. The CDR3 sequence is CASSVEGFGGYTF. CDR3 DNA: TGTGCCAGCAGCGTAGAAGGTTTCGGGGGCTACACCTTC.

This clonotype was counted at least ten times. This sequence joins TRBV19 and TRBJ2-3; no firm D call. The V end was cut by 3 bases, the J end by 0 bases, with 4 bases between. Per germline, CDR1 LNHDA and CDR2 SQIVND (reference sequence). The CDR3 has 13 amino acids. The CDR3 sequence: CASSIGSTDTQYF. In nucleotides, the CDR3 is TGTGCCAGTAGTATTGGAAGCACAGATACGCAGTATTTT. The full variable domain, completed using reference TRBV19 and TRBJ2-3, is DGGITQSPKYLFRKEGQNVTLSCEQNLNHDAMYWYRQDPGQGLRLIYYSQIVNDFQKGDIAEGYSVSREKKESFPLTVTSAQKNPTAFYLCASSIGSTDTQYFGPGTRLTVL.

This clonotype occurred many times. V usage is TRBV20-1 and J usage is TRBJ2-2; a weak D match, TRBD2 (6 bases). Trimming removed 1 base from V and 4 bases from J, with 13 bases in between. The CDR3 has 15 residues. Germline CDR1 reads DFQATT; CDR2 reads SNEGSKA (reference sequence). CDR3 bases: TGCAGTGCTAGAGTCTGGAATAGCGGCACCGGGGAGCTGTTTTTT. It yields the protein CSARVWNSGTGELFF.

In its sample, this clonotype was seen a few times. The rearrangement uses TRBV7-9 and TRBJ1-1; D unclear. Germline V gene lookup returns CDR1 SEHNR and CDR2 FQNEAQ (reference sequence). Trimming removed 4 bases from V and 4 bases from J, with 7 bases in between. The CDR3 consists of 12 residues. CDR3 nucleotide sequence: TGTGCCAGCAGCTCTACAAGCACTGAAGCTTTCTTT. As protein: CASSSTSTEAFF.